One and the same sample provided the 18 T cell receptor beta chains below, sequenced in a study (dated by TCRdb to the mid-2010s). Library preparation employed RT-PCR. Sequencing used an Illumina MiSeq. The public sequencing data were trimmed at Q25 with fastp and processed into clonotypes with MiXCR by TCRdb, which kept only in-frame beta chains. For every CDR3 protein sequence, its rows merge into one entry that carries the most common genes and DNA. The sample profile shows almost 700,000 distinct CDR3 sequences; approximately 15% of them were found once. The ten most abundant clones make up 3.6% of the sample. The source material was memory CD4+ T cells from blood. The origin of the receptors is a female donor in good health, serving as a healthy control.

The chain uses TRBV29-1 and TRBJ1-1; D is perhaps TRBD1 (5 bases). Germline CDR1 reads SQVTM; CDR2 reads ANQGSEA. The V end was cut by 4 bases, the J end by 1 base, with 10 bases between. This CDR3 has 13 residues. Here the CDR3 DNA reads TGCAGCGTTGCCACCCAGGGGAACACTGAAGCTTTCTTT. Its protein product is CSVATQGNTEAFF. The variable domain in full, with the rest retrieved from reference TRBV29-1 and TRBJ1-1, is SAVISQKPSRDICQRGTSLTIQCQVDSQVTMMFWYRQQPGQSLTLIATANQGSEATYESGFVIDKFPISRPNLTFSTLTVSNMSPEDSSIYLCSVATQGNTEAFFGQGTRLTVV.

This clonotype was counted only a few times. The genes are TRBV30 and TRBJ2-2; TRBD1 agrees at 11 bases. Per germline, CDR1 GTSNPN and CDR2 SVGIG (reference sequence). The CDR3 totals 17 residues. V shed 4 bases, J shed 5 bases, and the junction held 12 bases outside the gene matches. The CDR3, as DNA: TGTGCCTGGAATCCCTCGGGGACAGGGGGTAGAACCGGGGAGCTGTTTTTT. It specifies CAWNPSGTGGRTGELFF.

The chain is built from TRBV20-1 and TRBJ2-4, with 7 bases identical to TRBD2. Trimming took 7 bases from V and 8 from J; bases not matched to a gene: 5. CDR1 and CDR2 from the germline V gene are DFQATT and SNEGSKA (reference sequence). This CDR3 spans 11 amino acids. The CDR3 here is CSGGGADIQYF. The CDR3 bases are TGCAGTGGGGGAGGGGCGGACATTCAGTACTTC.

In this sample, this clonotype turned up a few times. This sequence joins TRBV7-2 and TRBJ2-7; D is perhaps TRBD1 or TRBD2 (5 bases each). The V gene's germline CDR1 is SGHTA and CDR2 FQGNSA. This CDR3 spans 15 amino acids. Trimming removed 7 bases from V and 2 bases from J, with 18 bases in between. The DNA for the CDR3 is TGTGCCAGCACTCTAGAGGGGCGCCTAACCTACGAGCAGTACTTC. The encoded protein is CASTLEGRLTYEQYF.

This clonotype has at least ten counts. The chain uses TRBV12-3 or TRBV12-4 and TRBJ2-3, with 9 bases fitting TRBD2. The length of the CDR3 is 16 residues. J gave up 3 bases and V 3 bases, and 7 bases lay outside the gene matches. CDR3 residues: CASSLGSGSVTDTQYF. The CDR3 region has the DNA TGTGCCAGCAGTTTGGGTAGCGGGAGTGTGACAGATACGCAGTATTTT.

The chain couples TRBV24-1 to TRBJ1-2; TRBD1 might be the D (5 bases). The CDR3 is made up of 13 amino acids. Between the trimmed V and J ends, which lost 5 bases and 4 bases, there was a span of 10 bases. Germline loops: CDR1 KGHDR, CDR2 SFDVKD. In DNA, the CDR3 is TGTGCCACCAGTGCGAGGCAGGGCTATGGCTACACCTTC. It encodes CATSARQGYGYTF.

This clonotype was seen at least ten times. The rearrangement uses TRBV7-2 and TRBJ2-1; TRBD2 aligns across 7 bases. Germline V lookup: CDR1 SGHTA, CDR2 FQGNSA. There are 13 residues in the CDR3. The V segment lost 5 bases and the J segment 11 bases; nucleotides outside the gene matches: 9. CDR3: CASSPLAGVQQFF. The CDR3 nucleotides read TGTGCCAGCAGCCCCCTTGCGGGGGTTCAGCAGTTCTTC.

This clonotype came up a few times. The chain is built from TRBV7-9 and TRBJ2-7; 7 bases agree with TRBD1. The CDR3 totals 15 residues. The J segment lost 1 base and the V segment lost 6 bases, leaving 9 bases of the junction unmatched. Germline CDR1 SEHNR, CDR2 FQNEAQ (reference sequence). The CDR3 sequence: CASRSDRDGSYEQYF. For the CDR3, the DNA is TGTGCCAGCAGATCCGACAGGGATGGATCCTACGAGCAGTACTTC. Complete variable domain (other parts from reference TRBV7-9 and TRBJ2-7): DTGVSQNPRHKITKRGQNVTFRCDPISEHNRLYWYRQTLGQGPEFLTYFQNEAQLEKSRLLSDRFSAERPKGSFSTLEIQRTEQGDSAMYLCASRSDRDGSYEQYFGPGTRLTVT.

V is TRBV28 and J is TRBJ2-3; D ambiguous. The CDR3 contains 10 residues. Germline loops: CDR1 MDHEN, CDR2 SYDVKM. V was cut by 7 bases and J by 6 bases, with 5 bases left in between. The CDR3, as DNA: TGTGCCAGCATAAGGGATACGCAGTATTTT. Amino acids: CASIRDTQYF. Using reference TRBV28 and TRBJ2-3 for the parts outside the CDR3, the full variable domain is DVKVTQSSRYLVKRTGEKVFLECVQDMDHENMFWYRQDPGLGLRLIYFSYDVKMKEKGDIPEGYSVSREKKERFSLILESASTNQTSMYLCASIRDTQYFGPGTRLTVL.

This clonotype was detected ten times or more. This chain joins TRBV20-1 and TRBJ2-7, with 7 bases lining up with TRBD1. The CDR3 is made up of 11 amino acids. V shed 4 bases and J 5 bases; nucleotides not matched to a gene: 2. The V gene's germline CDR1 is DFQATT and CDR2 SNEGSKA (reference sequence). DNA for the CDR3: TGCAGTGCTACACAGGGGAACGAGCAGTACTTC. It encodes CSATQGNEQYF.

This chain links TRBV5-1 with TRBJ2-5; 8 bases are a match to TRBD2. The germline CDR1 and CDR2 sequences are SGHRS and YFSETQ. J gave up 3 bases and V 3 bases, and 7 bases lay outside the gene matches. The length of the CDR3 is 15 residues. The CDR3 region is CASSSPGGNEETQYF. CDR3 in DNA: TGCGCCAGCAGCTCCCCGGGAGGGAACGAAGAGACCCAGTACTTC.

This clonotype was found many times. V is TRBV5-1 and J is TRBJ2-2; D remains ambiguous. Trimming took 2 bases from V and 4 from J, leaving 9 bases between them. The CDR3 has 14 amino acids. Per the germline V gene, CDR1 is SGHRS and CDR2 is YFSETQ. The CDR3 sequence is CASSLLHLTGELFF. Here the CDR3 DNA reads TGCGCCAGCAGCTTATTACATCTCACCGGGGAGCTGTTTTTT.

This clonotype was observed a few times. This chain uses TRBV5-6 with TRBJ1-3; maybe TRBD1 (5 bases). Germline-derived CDR1 and CDR2 are SGHDT and YYEEEE. Trimming stripped 4 bases from V and 4 bases from J, with 15 bases between. This CDR3 is built from 15 residues. The CDR3 reads CASSEGAYRGNTIYF. The DNA for the CDR3 is TGTGCCAGCAGCGAGGGAGCGTACAGGGGAAACACCATATATTTT.

This clonotype was recorded a few times. V usage is TRBV4-1 and J usage is TRBJ2-1; D remains unclear. Germline assignment: CDR1 MGHRA and CDR2 YSYEKL. V lost 1 base and J 4 bases, leaving 14 bases between the germline ends. The CDR3 is 16 residues long. The CDR3, as DNA: TGCGCCAGCAGCCAAGTTAGGTGGGTTGCGTACAATGAGCAGTTCTTC. Translated, it gives CASSQVRWVAYNEQFF.

This clonotype occurred once. This chain joins TRBV20-1 and TRBJ1-2; D unresolved. This CDR3 contains 13 residues. Germline-derived CDR1 and CDR2 are DFQATT and SNEGSKA (reference sequence). V lost 3 bases and J lost 1, with 9 bases in between. CDR3 in DNA: TGCAGTGCTAGTAACGGGCTTAACTATGGCTACACCTTC. Its translation is CSASNGLNYGYTF.

The chain joins TRBV6-2 or TRBV6-3 to TRBJ2-7; 9 bases are a match to TRBD1. Germline V gives CDR1 MNHEY, CDR2 SVGEGT. Unmatched junction bases numbered 8, after V lost 5 bases and J lost 6 bases. This CDR3 contains 14 residues. The DNA of the CDR3 is TGTGCCAGCAGTACATACAGGGGGCGGCTCGAGCAGTACTTC. The encoded protein is CASSTYRGRLEQYF.

This clonotype was picked up a small number of times. Here the CDR3 omits its conserved ending phenylalanine or tryptophan, so a read error is the likely source. Because the CDR3's place on the DNA is in doubt, the DNA is left out and the CDR3 is given as listed by TCRdb. V usage is TRBV19 and J usage is TRBJ2-1; TRBD1 is taken as the D call from the table, unchecked against the DNA. Both ends counted, the CDR3 spans 13 residues. The germline V gene encodes CDR1 LNHDA and CDR2 SQIVND (reference sequence). CDR3 protein: CASSIMGGKAQVV.

V is TRBV11-2 and J is TRBJ2-3; TRBD2 might be the D (5 bases). The CDR3 consists of 15 residues. CDR1 SGHAT and CDR2 FQNNGV come from the germline V gene. The ends were cut back, 5 bases at V and 2 bases at J, with 14 bases in the middle. The CDR3: CASSHLGSLTDTQYF. CDR3 bases: TGTGCCAGCAGCCACCTAGGGAGCCTCACAGATACGCAGTATTTT.